A selection of T cell receptor beta chains follows, all from one sample in a study of identifying expanded T cells in peripheral blood. Profiling relied on immunoSEQ multiplex PCR, and the TCRdb table lists in-frame clones only, not all of them. The data show 90,000 or so clones, around 88% seen once. The specimen was blood. The receptor set was obtained from a person between 18 and 75 years old in good health. Both conserved end residues are trimmed from each CDR3.

TRBJ2-3 TRBV29-1 SAGAYYSTDTQY
TRBJ2-3 TRBV19 ASSRARGPGTDTQY
TRBJ2-6 TRBV11-2 ASRDRGANVLT
TRBJ2-6 TRBV12-5 ASGPGWTGANVLT
TRBJ2-5 TRBV6-1 ASSDGTWEQETQY
TRBJ1-1 TRBV2 ASSVRTGATEAF
TRBJ1-1 TRBV11-3 ASSLGQGGTEAF
TRBJ2-7 TRBV6-6 ASSGTSYEQY
TRBJ2-1 TRBV7-2 ASSLARGNEQF
TRBJ2-5 TRBV5-6 ASSLAWGETQY
TRBJ1-5 TRBV6-1 ASSDRGENQPQH
TRBJ2-1 TRBV9 ASSPGGLSYNEQF
TRBJ2-7 TRBV6-5 ASWGTSRGEQY
TRBJ2-4 TRBV11-2 ASSFGLTDNIQY
TRBJ2-7 TRBV18 ASSPATNSGYEQY
TRBJ2-1 TRBV30 AWGTGAYNEQF
TRBJ1-5 TRBV9 ASSVDPTSNQPQH
TRBJ1-1 TRBV7-2 ASSLVPRTEAF